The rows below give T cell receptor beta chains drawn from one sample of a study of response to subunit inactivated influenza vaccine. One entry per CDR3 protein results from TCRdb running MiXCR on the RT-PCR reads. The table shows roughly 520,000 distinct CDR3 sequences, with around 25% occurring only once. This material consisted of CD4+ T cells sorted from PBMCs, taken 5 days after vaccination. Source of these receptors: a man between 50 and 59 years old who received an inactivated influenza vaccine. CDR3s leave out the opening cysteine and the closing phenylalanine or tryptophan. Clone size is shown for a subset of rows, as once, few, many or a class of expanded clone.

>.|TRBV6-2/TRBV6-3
ASSYGPAGEKLF
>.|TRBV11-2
ASSLEGRQPQH
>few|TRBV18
ASSPEGARSPLH
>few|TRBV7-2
ASSLEVGVYNEQF
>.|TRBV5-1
ASSLDSLNYEQY
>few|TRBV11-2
ASSWTGSGASPLH
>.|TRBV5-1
ASSFNTANTEAF
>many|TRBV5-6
ASSLGGSATYEQY
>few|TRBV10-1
ASSEWAIGAKNIQY
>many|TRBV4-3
ASSQDLRANEKLF
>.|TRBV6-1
ASSEVIGLAKNIQY
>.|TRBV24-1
ATSDFGGTSGSLTDTQY
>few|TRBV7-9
ASSFPQNYGYT
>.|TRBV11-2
ASSLDQGAGSPLH
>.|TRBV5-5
ASSFQAGITGELF
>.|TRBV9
ASSVGHSYEQY
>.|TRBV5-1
ASSLGLAGGVRKFLETQY
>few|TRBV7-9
ASSFVGTPDTGELF
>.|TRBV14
ASSRQGRFYEQY
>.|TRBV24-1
ATSEPGGVRETQY
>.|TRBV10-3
AIKDYLYGYT
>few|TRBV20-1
SARPASANVLT
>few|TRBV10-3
AITQEGNTEAF
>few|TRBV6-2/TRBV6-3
ASSKTSGMITDTQY
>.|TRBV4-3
ASSLGPGGKLF
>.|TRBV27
ASKGQGMENTEAF
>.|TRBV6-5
ASSYGDRVGEKLF
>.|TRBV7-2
ASSLVFISEQY
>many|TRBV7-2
ASSLYGRGAYEQY
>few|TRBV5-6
ASSPSTGAREQY
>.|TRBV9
ASSVDGGQILANYGYT
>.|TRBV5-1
ASSLASGSRYEQY
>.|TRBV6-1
ASSDRPGANYGYT
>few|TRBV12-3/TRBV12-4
ASSFVAGGQETQY
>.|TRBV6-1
ASAGTGGGNEQF
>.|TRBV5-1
ASSLVFAPGELF
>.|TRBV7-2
ASSLELGTGNYEQY
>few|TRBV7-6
ASSYSGVSEGTIY
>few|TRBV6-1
ASSPLRTGQFNQPQH
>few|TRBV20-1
SAESRKETQY
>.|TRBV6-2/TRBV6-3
ASSPAFSGSYEQY
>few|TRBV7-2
ASSLVGTSGGAYEQY
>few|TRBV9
ASSVRAGSYNEQF
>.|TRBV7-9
ASSLVLGYGYT
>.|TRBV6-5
ASSYRVSNYGYT
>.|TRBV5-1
ASSLDAGGVNIQY
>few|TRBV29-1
SVVPLGQGLYGYT
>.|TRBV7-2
ASSLGGLNTGELF
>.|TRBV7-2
ASSLDSGLAANEQF
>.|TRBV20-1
SAREVVSNQPQH
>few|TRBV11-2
ASSLVGGGRLYNEQF
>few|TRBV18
ASSPPMSPETQY
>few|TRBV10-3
AISRELNEKLF
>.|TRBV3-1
ASSPARDRHYEQY
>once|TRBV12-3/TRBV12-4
ASMRDRLNTEAF
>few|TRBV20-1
SASWRRGGETQY
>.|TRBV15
ATSRDSSGVSYEQY
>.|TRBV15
ATSGGQPTGTGELF
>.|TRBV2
ASSQTGDEQY
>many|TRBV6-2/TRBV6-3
ASSYSDRDFTDTQY